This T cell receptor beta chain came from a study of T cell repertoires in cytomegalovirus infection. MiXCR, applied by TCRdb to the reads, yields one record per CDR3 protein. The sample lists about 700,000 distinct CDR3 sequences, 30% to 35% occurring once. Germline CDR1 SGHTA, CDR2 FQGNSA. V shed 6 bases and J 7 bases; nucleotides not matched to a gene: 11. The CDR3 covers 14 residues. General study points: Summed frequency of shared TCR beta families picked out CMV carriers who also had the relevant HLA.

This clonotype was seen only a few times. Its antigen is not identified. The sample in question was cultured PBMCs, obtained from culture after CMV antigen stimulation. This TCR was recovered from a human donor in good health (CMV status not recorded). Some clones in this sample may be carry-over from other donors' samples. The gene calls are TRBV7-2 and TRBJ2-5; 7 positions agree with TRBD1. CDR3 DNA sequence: TGTGCCAGCAGGACCACAGGGGCCCAGGGGACCCAGTACTTC. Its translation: CASRTTGAQGTQYF.